Presented here are 21 T cell receptor beta chains from one specimen sequenced in a study of cytomegalovirus exposure and HLA in healthy donors. Sequencing was performed with immunoSEQ multiplex PCR; in TCRdb, only in-frame clones are kept and a portion is missing. In the table there are 150,000 to 200,000 clones, around four fifths of which are singletons. The sample consisted of PBMCs. The receptors come from a man aged 25 to 40 in good health and CMV-seropositive.

The CDR3 here is CAWSVGQGPLTDTQYF. The DNA of the CDR3 is TGTGCCTGGAGTGTCGGACAGGGGCCTCTCACAGATACGCAGTATTTT. This rearrangement joins TRBV30 to TRBJ2-3, with 9 bases identical to TRBD1. CDR3 length equals 16 residues. V trimming: 0 bases; J trimming: 2 bases; junction bases outside the gene matches: 6. Germline CDR1 reads GTSNPN; CDR2 reads SVGIG (reference sequence).

The sample holds one count of this clone. The chain has TRBV6-5 and TRBJ1-2; TRBD1 aligns across 9 bases. This CDR3 spans 14 amino acids. Germline values: CDR1 MNHEY, CDR2 SVGAGI. V lost 1 base and J lost 8; bases outside the gene matches: 5. CDR3 bases: TGTGCCAGCAGTTACTGGGACAGGGTGGAAGGCTACACCTTC. It codes for CASSYWDRVEGYTF.

This chain joins TRBV5-1 and TRBJ2-3, with TRBD1 matching over 8 bases. V lost 1 base to trimming and J lost 6 bases; unmatched junction nucleotides: 7. Germline values: CDR1 SGHRS, CDR2 YFSETQ. The CDR3 contains 15 residues. The CDR3 here is CASSLRPGGEDTQYF. CDR3 DNA: TGCGCCAGCAGCTTGAGGCCAGGGGGCGAGGATACGCAGTATTTT.

The table lists this clone with a few counts. The V call is TRBV15, the J call TRBJ2-3; a possible D gene is TRBD1 (6 bases). The V gene's germline CDR1 is LNHNV and CDR2 YYDKDF (reference sequence). CDR3 length: 14 amino acids. V shed 3 bases and J shed 2 bases, with 9 bases lying between them. The CDR3: CATSSYRATDTQYF. Written as DNA, the CDR3 is TGTGCCACCAGCAGTTACAGGGCCACAGATACGCAGTATTTT.

This chain connects TRBV28 to TRBJ1-6; no definite D call. V was pared by 6 bases and J by 7 bases, with 7 bases between. In germline, CDR1 is MDHEN, CDR2 SYDVKM. This CDR3 is 12 amino acids long. Here the CDR3 reads CASSTTNSPLHF. The CDR3 nucleotides are TGTGCCAGCAGCACTACCAATTCACCCCTCCACTTT.

The rearrangement links TRBV27 to TRBJ2-7; 8 bases fit TRBD1. Germline CDR1 MNHEY, CDR2 SMNVEV (reference sequence). CDR3 length: 13 amino acids. After removal of 9 bases from V and 5 bases from J, the junction contained 9 bases not matched to a gene. The CDR3 DNA is TGTGCCAGTGGGTGGACAGGGTTTAACGAGCAGTACTTC. This sequence encodes CASGWTGFNEQYF.

The rearrangement links TRBV19 to TRBJ1-1; D is uncertain. CDR3 length: 15 amino acids. V gave up 5 bases and J gave up 0 bases, with 13 bases separating them. Germline-derived CDR1 and CDR2 are LNHDA and SQIVND (reference sequence). The DNA for the CDR3 is TGTGCCAGTAGTCTACAGCCGATTATGAACACTGAAGCTTTCTTT. This gives the protein CASSLQPIMNTEAFF.

This chain joins TRBV9 and TRBJ2-3, with 9 nucleotides matching TRBD1. The CDR3 consists of 15 residues. V lost 2 bases to trimming and J lost 1 base; unmatched junction nucleotides: 2. CDR1 is SGDLS and CDR2 is YYNGEE in the germline V gene. In DNA form, the CDR3 reads TGTGCCAGCAGCGTTTGGACAGGGGGCACAGATACGCAGTATTTT. Translating it yields CASSVWTGGTDTQYF. The full variable domain, completed using reference TRBV9 and TRBJ2-3, is DSGVTQTPKHLITATGQRVTLRCSPRSGDLSVYWYQQSLDQGLQFLIQYYNGEERAKGNILERFSAQQFPDLHSELNLSSLELGDSALYFCASSVWTGGTDTQYFGPGTRLTVL.

The V call is TRBV27, the J call TRBJ1-6, with TRBD1 matching over 7 bases. CDR1 and CDR2 from the germline V gene are MNHEY and SMNVEV (reference sequence). With 3 bases clipped from V and 0 bases from J, the junction kept 5 bases outside the gene matches. This CDR3 region has 17 residues. The CDR3 region is CASSFGQASSYNSPLHF. CDR3 DNA: TGTGCCAGCAGTTTTGGACAGGCCAGCTCCTATAATTCACCCCTCCACTTT.

This rearrangement joins TRBV4-1 to TRBJ2-2; TRBD2 matches at 10 bases. V shed 1 base, J shed 8 bases, and the junction held 10 bases outside the gene matches. The CDR3 is 17 residues long. CDR1 and CDR2 from the germline V gene are MGHRA and YSYEKL. The CDR3 bases are TGCGCCAGCAGCCAAGCATATACTAGCGGGGCGGGAGGGGAGCTGTTTTTT. Protein sequence: CASSQAYTSGAGGELFF.

The chain's CDR3 is CASSMSLLQETQYF. The CDR3 DNA follows: TGTGCCAGTAGTATGAGTCTACTCCAAGAGACCCAGTACTTC. The V and J genes are TRBV19 and TRBJ2-5; D call uncertain. V gave up 3 bases and J gave up 1 base, with 9 bases separating them. This CDR3 is 14 amino acids long. Germline V lookup: CDR1 LNHDA, CDR2 SQIVND (reference sequence).

The chain employs TRBV7-2 and TRBJ1-6; possible D gene TRBD1, 6 bases. This CDR3 spans 15 amino acids. V lost 6 bases and J 7 bases, leaving 16 bases between the germline ends. CDR1 is SGHTA and CDR2 is FQGNSA in the germline V gene. The DNA of the CDR3 is TGTGCCAGCAGTTTCCACAGGGCATGGAATTCACCCCTCCACTTT. The encoded protein is CASSFHRAWNSPLHF.

The rearrangement uses TRBV27 and TRBJ1-1, with D unresolved. The germline CDR1 and CDR2 sequences are MNHEY and SMNVEV (reference sequence). V dropped 3 bases and J dropped 1 base, with 9 bases sitting between them. There are 14 residues in the CDR3. The CDR3 protein is CASSFRGWNTEAFF. As DNA, the CDR3 is TGTGCCAGCAGTTTTCGGGGATGGAACACTGAAGCTTTCTTT.

The chain is built from TRBV5-1 and TRBJ2-5; TRBD2 agrees at 11 bases. The CDR3 has 16 residues. Germline V lookup: CDR1 SGHRS, CDR2 YFSETQ. With 0 bases clipped from V and 2 bases from J, the junction kept 3 bases outside the gene matches. The CDR3 region is CASSLGPSGGQETQYF. The CDR3 region has the DNA TGCGCCAGCAGCTTGGGTCCTAGCGGGGGGCAAGAGACCCAGTACTTC.

The V and J genes are TRBV4-3 and TRBJ2-1; 7 bases map to TRBD1. Germline V lookup: CDR1 LGHNA, CDR2 YSLEER. This CDR3 contains 15 residues. V lost 0 bases to trimming and J lost 9 bases; unmatched junction nucleotides: 8. Here the CDR3 DNA reads TGCGCCAGCAGCCAAGATTTGGGGACAGTGGGTGAGCAGTTCTTC. It codes for CASSQDLGTVGEQFF.

This chain links TRBV2 with TRBJ2-3; TRBD2 aligns across 8 bases. Germline V lookup: CDR1 SNHLY, CDR2 FYNNEI. Germline trimming cut 2 bases from V and 1 base from J; bases unmatched to any gene: 2. This CDR3 comprises 15 residues. CDR3 DNA sequence: TGTGCCAGCAGTGAACGAGCGGGAGGCACAGATACGCAGTATTTT. Its translation is CASSERAGGTDTQYF.

V usage is TRBV25-1 and J usage is TRBJ1-2; D is unresolved. V was shortened by 7 bases and J by 2 bases, with 8 bases between the two germline ends. Germline lookup yields CDR1 MGHDK and CDR2 SYGVNS. The CDR3 totals 12 residues. The CDR3 sequence is CASIDTNYGYTF. DNA of the CDR3: TGTGCCAGCATAGACACCAACTATGGCTACACCTTC.

The V call is TRBV30, the J call TRBJ2-2; D may be TRBD1 (5 bases). Germline V gene sequence: CDR1 GTSNPN, CDR2 SVGIG (reference sequence). Trimming cost V 2 bases and J 0 bases, with 7 bases left between them. The CDR3 spans 14 residues. The CDR3 nucleotides are TGTGCCTGGAGTTGGGGCTCGAACACCGGGGAGCTGTTTTTT. Amino acid sequence: CAWSWGSNTGELFF.

The chain is built from TRBV12-5 and TRBJ2-1; 13 nucleotides align to TRBD2. V lost 5 bases to trimming and J lost 4 bases; unmatched junction nucleotides: 2. The germline V gene has CDR1 LGHNT and CDR2 FRNRAP. There are 15 residues in the CDR3. The CDR3 nucleotides are TGTGCTAGTGGTCCGGGACTAGCGGGGTACAATGAGCAGTTCTTC. Amino acid sequence: CASGPGLAGYNEQFF.

The V call is TRBV7-2, the J call TRBJ2-7; 9 bases agree with TRBD2. The CDR3 contains 14 residues. V lost 6 bases and J lost 0; bases outside the gene matches: 3. The germline gives CDR1 SGHTA, CDR2 FQGNSA. CDR3 in amino acids: CASRAGGSSYEQYF. The DNA of the CDR3 is TGTGCCAGCAGGGCGGGGGGGAGCTCCTACGAGCAGTACTTC. The full variable domain, its missing parts supplied by reference TRBV7-2 and TRBJ2-7, is GAGVSQSPSNKVTEKGKDVELRCDPISGHTALYWYRQSLGQGLEFLIYFQGNSAPDKSGLPSDRFSAERTGGSVSTLTIQRTQQEDSAVYLCASRAGGSSYEQYFGPGTRLTVT.

This chain joins TRBV4-3 and TRBJ1-2; D gene ambiguous. The germline CDR1 and CDR2 sequences are LGHNA and YSLEER. Trimming took 8 bases from V and 8 from J, leaving 21 bases between them. CDR3 length: 14 residues. CDR3 amino acids: CASAQAWWASGYTF. CDR3 nucleotide sequence: TGCGCCAGCGCCCAAGCATGGTGGGCCAGCGGCTACACCTTC.